These T cell receptor beta chains were read from a single sample in a study of long-term antiretroviral therapy in people with HIV. Repertoires were generated with immunoSEQ multiplex PCR, while TCRdb's copy carries only in-frame clones and drops some. The sample includes 36,000 or so clones, about four fifths of them seen just once. The specimen comprised unsorted PBMCs, sampled 0.6 years after starting antiretroviral therapy. All receptors come from a man aged 18 to 29 with HIV. Both conserved end residues are part of each CDR3. A D gene is named only where the DNA matches it firmly. Only part of the rows carry a size: once, few, many, or a class if the clone is expanded.

>TRBV9|TRBD2|-|TRBJ2-2
TGTGCCAGCAGCGTAGGCGGGAGAGGGACCGGGGAGCTGTTTTTT
CASSVGGRGTGELFF
>TRBV10-1|-|-|TRBJ2-6
TGCGCCAGCAGTCTAACAGGGTATGGGGCCAACGTCCTGACTTTC
CASSLTGYGANVLTF
>TRBV19|-|-|TRBJ1-2
TGTGCCAGTAGTATGTCACAGGGATATGGCTACACCTTC
CASSMSQGYGYTF
>TRBV27|-|-|TRBJ1-5
TGTGCCAGCAGTTTTGGCGGAAGTAGCAATCAGCCCCAGCATTTT
CASSFGGSSNQPQHF
>TRBV27|TRBD2|-|TRBJ2-7
TGTGCCAGCAGTACGCGGATAGCGGGAGATTTGTACGAGCAGTACTTC
CASSTRIAGDLYEQYF
>TRBV9|TRBD2|once|TRBJ2-1
TGTGCCAGCAGCCCCCTTAACCTAGCGGGAGGGCCTTTGAATGAGCAGTTCTTC
CASSPLNLAGGPLNEQFF
>TRBV19|-|-|TRBJ2-1
TGTGCCAGTAACTACAGGAGCTCCTACAATGAGCAGTTCTTC
CASNYRSSYNEQFF
>TRBV25-1|-|-|TRBJ2-7
TGTGCCAGCAGTGGTGGAGGGGTGGGGGGCGAGCAGTACTTC
CASSGGGVGGEQYF
>TRBV29-1|-|-|TRBJ2-7
TGCAGCGCCCGTCCGGACGGATACGAGCAGTACTTC
CSARPDGYEQYF
>TRBV29-1|-|few|TRBJ2-5
TGCAGCGCCGTTGGCTGGGGGCCTCAAGAGACCCAGTACTTC
CSAVGWGPQETQYF
>TRBV4-3|TRBD2|-|TRBJ2-7
TGCGCCAGCAGCCCAGGGACTAGCGGGGGGCTCGAGCAGTACTTC
CASSPGTSGGLEQYF
>TRBV5-1|TRBD1|-|TRBJ2-7
TGCGCCAGCAGCTTGGAGGGACCCACAGGGGGGTACGAGCAGTACTTC
CASSLEGPTGGYEQYF
>TRBV18|TRBD1|-|TRBJ2-1
TGTGCCAGCTCCCCATGGGACAGACAAGGGAATGAGCAGTTCTTC
CASSPWDRQGNEQFF
>TRBV9|TRBD1|-|TRBJ2-1
TGTGCCAGCAGCCCAGGGGGTAACAATGAGCAGTTCTTC
CASSPGGNNEQFF
>TRBV18|-|few|TRBJ1-2
TGTGCCAGCTCCCTCTCCCGTACCGAAAACTATGGCTACACCTTC
CASSLSRTENYGYTF
>TRBV10-3|-|once|TRBJ2-1
TGTGCCATCAGGGGGTCTCCAGAGGGTTACTACAATGAGCAGTTCTTC
CAIRGSPEGYYNEQFF
>TRBV19|TRBD1|-|TRBJ2-2
TGTGCCAGTAGTATAGTAGCCCGACAGGGGGGAGGTGGCACCGGGGAGCTGTTTTTT
CASSIVARQGGGGTGELFF
>TRBV7-9|-|-|TRBJ1-2
TGTGCCAGCAGCGAACCTTACTTCTATGGCTACACCTTC
CASSEPYFYGYTF
>TRBV7-9|TRBD2|-|TRBJ2-2
TGTGCCAGCAGCTTAAAACTAGCGGGATACGCGAACACCGGGGAGCTGTTTTTT
CASSLKLAGYANTGELFF
>TRBV28|-|few|TRBJ2-7
TGTGCCAGCAGTTTAGGCCATCAGGGCGAGCAGTACTTC
CASSLGHQGEQYF
>TRBV5-1|-|-|TRBJ2-3
TGCGCCAGCAGCGCAACAAGCACAGATACGCAGTATTTT
CASSATSTDTQYF
>TRBV9|-|-|TRBJ2-6
TGTGCCAGCAGCTCACAGAATACAGCCTCTGGGGCCAACGTCCTGACTTTC
CASSSQNTASGANVLTF
>TRBV2|TRBD2|once|TRBJ2-2
TGTGCCAGCAGTGCACTAGCGGGAGTTTTGGGGACCGGGGAGCTGTTTTTT
CASSALAGVLGTGELFF
>TRBV2|-|-|TRBJ2-7
TGTGCCAGCAGTGAGGGGGGAACGGCATACGAGCAGTACTTC
CASSEGGTAYEQYF
>TRBV28|TRBD1|-|TRBJ2-5
TGTGCCAGCAGTTCAACAGGGGGCGATGAGACCCAGTACTTC
CASSSTGGDETQYF
>TRBV28|-|-|TRBJ2-7
TGTGCCAGCAGCCCCCCCGGGGGAAACTACGAGCAGTACTTC
CASSPPGGNYEQYF
>TRBV23-1|-|few|TRBJ1-2
TGCGCCAGCAGTCACAGAACAGCTAACTATGGCTACACCTTC
CASSHRTANYGYTF
>TRBV7-2|-|-|TRBJ1-2
TGTGCCAGCAGCTTAGCGTTCGGCTATGGCTACACCTTC
CASSLAFGYGYTF